This T cell receptor (beta chain) was captured by sequencing in a study of Graves' ophthalmopathy and Graves' hyperthyroidism. Study-level information: Before any treatment was given, at initial diagnosis, peripheral blood was collected.

Scientists amplified the TCR beta CDR3 regions from RNA transcripts. First-round RT-PCR with HTBI primers preceded a second-round multiplex PCR. In TCRdb, the multiplex PCR reads were re-called with MiXCR into one record per CDR3 protein. The table records 650,000 to 900,000 distinct CDR3 sequences, roughly 40% of them present only once. An approximately 9.8 ml volume of fresh peripheral blood provided the PBMCs. CDR1 and CDR2 from the germline V gene are SGHTA and FQGTGA. V was cut by 4 bases and J by 2 bases, with 17 bases left in between. CDR3 length: 16 residues. This clonotype showed up just a few times.

The V gene is TRBV7-3, the J gene TRBJ2-5; tentatively, D is TRBD1 or TRBD2 (5 bases each). This sequence was found in an adult man with Graves' ophthalmopathy. Sample: peripheral blood. This CDR3 reads CASSSGSGWGQETQYF. DNA of the CDR3: TGTGCCAGCAGCTCGGGAAGCGGATGGGGGCAAGAGACCCAGTACTTC.